What follows are 13 T cell receptor beta chains derived from one specimen sequenced in a study of glioma-infiltrating T cells. The iRepertoire nested amplicon-rescue multiplex PCR amplified TCR alpha and beta CDR3s from RNA. TCRdb independently ran MiXCR on the multiplex PCR reads; one entry per CDR3 protein. The data show around 350,000 distinct CDR3 sequences, with 41% seen just once and more than 10% held by the top ten. Sequenced material: glioma tissue, nonneoplastic brain tissue, or PBMCs (not recorded which). The receptors were sampled from a human donor with low-grade glioma or glioblastoma, undergoing nonglioma brain surgery, or in good health (not recorded which).

This clonotype was seen just once. Being one base from a much bigger clone, this may be a read error. The chain recombines TRBV20-1 with TRBJ1-1; D possibly corresponds to TRBD1 (5 bases). The V end was cut by 0 bases, the J end by 6 bases, with 17 bases between. The CDR3 spans 15 residues. Looked up from germline, CDR1 is DFQATT and CDR2 is SNEGSKA (reference sequence). The CDR3, as DNA: TGCAGTGCTAGAGATGGGAACACAGGAACACCTGAAGCTTTCTTT. This sequence encodes CSARDGNTGTPEAFF.

With respect to this clonotype: Since a much larger clone is just one base distant, this may be a read error. The rearrangement uses TRBV6-6 and TRBJ2-7; no clear D. Germline-derived CDR1 and CDR2 are MNHNY and SVGAGI (reference sequence). V dropped 9 bases and J dropped 0 bases, with 18 bases sitting between them. The CDR3 totals 15 residues. This CDR3 is CARSETVDSSYEQYF. The CDR3 DNA reads TGTGCCAGAAGTGAGACCGTAGATAGCTCCTACGAGCAGTACTTC.

To note about this clonotype: A much larger clone is a single base away; this may be a read error. The rearrangement uses TRBV20-1 and TRBJ2-3, with D tentatively TRBD2 (5 bases). Germline CDR1 is DFQATT and CDR2 is SNEGSKA (reference sequence). This CDR3 has 13 residues. The CDR3 DNA follows: TGCGGTGCTTCGGGGATAACCGCAGATACGCAGTATTTT. This encodes CGASGITADTQYF.

Note on this clonotype: A much larger clone sits a single nucleotide away, making a read error possible. The chain employs TRBV6-6 and TRBJ2-1, with D perhaps matching TRBD1 (5 bases). Trimming took off 0 bases at V and 13 bases at J, with 25 bases between the two ends. The CDR3 has 17 residues. Germline assignment: CDR1 MNHNY and CDR2 SVGAGI (reference sequence). The CDR3 nucleotides are TGTGCCAGCAGTTACTCTCAATCTCCGACAGACCAAGAGACCCAGTTCTTC. Translated: CASSYSQSPTDQETQFF.

This rearrangement joins TRBV2 to TRBJ2-1; TRBD2 matches at 13 bases. This CDR3 region has 16 residues. CDR1 SNHLY and CDR2 FYNNEI come from the germline V gene. V lost 7 bases to trimming and J lost 6 bases; unmatched junction nucleotides: 9. The CDR3 protein is CASTQGRLAGGNEQFF. The CDR3 coding sequence is TGTGCCAGCACCCAAGGGCGACTAGCGGGGGGCAATGAGCAGTTCTTC.

The table lists this clonotype with a few counts. The chain links TRBV11-3 to TRBJ2-1, with a tentative D call TRBD2 (6 bases). The CDR3 totals 16 residues. The germline V gene has CDR1 SGHNT and CDR2 YENEEA. Trimming removed 2 bases at V and 3 bases at J, with 14 bases between. The chain's CDR3 is CASSLNQASDYNEQFF. As DNA, the CDR3 is TGTGCCAGCAGCTTAAATCAGGCTAGCGACTACAATGAGCAGTTCTTC.

The CDR3 reads CASILGELGNQPQHF. CDR3 bases: TGTGCCAGCATCCTCGGGGAACTGGGCAATCAGCCCCAGCATTTT. The J gene is TRBJ1-5, the V gene TRBV6-5; D is unresolved. Germline V gives CDR1 MNHEY, CDR2 SVGAGI. Trimming removed 7 bases at V and 2 bases at J, with 15 bases between. The CDR3 runs 15 residues.

This chain joins TRBV18 and TRBJ1-1; TRBD1 agrees at 8 bases. V lost 3 bases to trimming and J lost 1 base; unmatched junction nucleotides: 7. CDR1 and CDR2 (germline): KGHSH, LQKENI. This CDR3 contains 16 residues. CDR3 DNA sequence: TGTGCCAGCTCACCCGGATCGACAGGGGCGAACACTGAAGCTTTCTTT. As protein: CASSPGSTGANTEAFF.

The rearrangement uses TRBV19 and TRBJ2-7; D not certain. Germline CDR1 and CDR2: LNHDA and SQIVND (reference sequence). V was shortened by 1 base and J by 8 bases, with 15 bases between the two germline ends. The CDR3 length is 14 residues. CDR3 nucleotides: TGTGCCAGTAGTATAGGCCGGTGGATTGCCCAGCAGTACTTC. Its translation is CASSIGRWIAQQYF.

This clonotype has ten or more counts. The genes are TRBV28 and TRBJ2-7; tentatively, D is TRBD2 (5 bases). CDR3 length: 11 residues. CDR1 is MDHEN, CDR2 SYDVKM, per germline. V gave up 6 bases and J gave up 7 bases, with 10 bases separating them. CDR3 in amino acids: CASSPTGEQYF. CDR3 coding DNA: TGTGCCAGCAGCCCGACGGGGGAGCAGTACTTC.

As for this clonotype: A much bigger clone sits one base away, suggesting this may be a read error. CDR3 region: CASSFAGANTEAFF. In DNA, the CDR3 is TGTGCCAGCAGTTTTGCAGGGGCGAACACTGAAGCTTTCTTT. The V and J genes are TRBV27 and TRBJ1-1; the D gene is possibly TRBD1 (6 bases). Germline values: CDR1 MNHEY, CDR2 SMNVEV (reference sequence). Trimming took 3 bases from V and 1 from J, leaving 9 bases between them. CDR3 length equals 14 residues.

The chain has TRBV4-2 and TRBJ1-2, with a possible D match to TRBD1 (5 bases). The CDR3 loop spans 16 amino acids. V was clipped by 6 bases and J by 6 bases, with 23 bases between them. Germline V gene data show CDR1 as LGHNA and CDR2 as YNFKEQ. The DNA of the CDR3 is TGTGCCAGCAGGCAGATGTGGGCAGGGAGGATTGATGGCTACACCTTC. This encodes CASRQMWAGRIDGYTF.

This chain uses TRBV10-3 with TRBJ2-7; 11 positions agree with TRBD1. J lost 7 bases, V lost 6 bases, and 8 bases had no gene match. The CDR3 spans 14 residues. Germline lookup yields CDR1 ENHRY and CDR2 SYGVKD. The CDR3 loop is CAIREGTGGSEQYF. In DNA form, the CDR3 reads TGTGCCATCAGGGAGGGGACAGGGGGATCTGAGCAGTACTTC.